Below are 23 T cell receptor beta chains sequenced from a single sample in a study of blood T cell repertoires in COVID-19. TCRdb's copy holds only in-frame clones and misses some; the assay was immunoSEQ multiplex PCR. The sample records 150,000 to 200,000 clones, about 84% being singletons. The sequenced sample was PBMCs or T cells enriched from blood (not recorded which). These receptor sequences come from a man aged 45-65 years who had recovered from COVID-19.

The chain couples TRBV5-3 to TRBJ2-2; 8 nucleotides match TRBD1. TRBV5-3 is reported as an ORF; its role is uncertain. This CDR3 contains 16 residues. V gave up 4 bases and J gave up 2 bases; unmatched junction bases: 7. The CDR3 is CARSPGQGQNTGELFF. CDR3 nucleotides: TGTGCCAGAAGCCCTGGACAGGGACAAAACACCGGGGAGCTGTTTTTT.

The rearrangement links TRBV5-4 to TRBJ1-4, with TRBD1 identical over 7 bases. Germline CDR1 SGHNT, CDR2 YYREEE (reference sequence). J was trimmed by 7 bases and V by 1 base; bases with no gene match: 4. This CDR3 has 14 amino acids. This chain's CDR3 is CASSLRGLGEKLFF. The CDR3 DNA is TGTGCCAGCAGCTTGAGGGGGCTGGGTGAAAAACTGTTTTTT.

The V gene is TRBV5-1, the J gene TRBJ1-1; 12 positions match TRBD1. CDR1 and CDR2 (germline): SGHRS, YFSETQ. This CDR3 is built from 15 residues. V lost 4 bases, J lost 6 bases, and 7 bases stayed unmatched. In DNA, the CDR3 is TGCGCCAGCAGCCCGGAGGGACAGGGGGCGTCTGAAGCTTTCTTT. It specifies CASSPEGQGASEAFF.

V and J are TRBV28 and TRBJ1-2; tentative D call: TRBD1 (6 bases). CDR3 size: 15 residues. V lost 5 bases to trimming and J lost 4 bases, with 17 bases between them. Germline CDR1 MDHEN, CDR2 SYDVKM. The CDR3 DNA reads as TGTGCCAGCAGTGCTCCCGGACAGTTCTTCTATGGCTACACCTTC. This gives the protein CASSAPGQFFYGYTF.

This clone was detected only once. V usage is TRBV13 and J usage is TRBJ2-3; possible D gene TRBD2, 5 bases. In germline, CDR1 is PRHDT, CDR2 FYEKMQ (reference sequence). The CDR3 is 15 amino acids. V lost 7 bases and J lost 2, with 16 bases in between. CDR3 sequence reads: CASNTYGVNTDTQYF. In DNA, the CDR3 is TGTGCCAGCAACACCTACGGGGTAAACACAGATACGCAGTATTTT.

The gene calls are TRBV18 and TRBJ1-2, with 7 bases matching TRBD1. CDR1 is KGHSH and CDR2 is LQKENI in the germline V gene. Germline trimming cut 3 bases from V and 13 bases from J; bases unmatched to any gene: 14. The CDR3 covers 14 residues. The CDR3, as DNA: TGTGCCAGCTCACCCCGGGACAGCAGCTCCCCTGGCACCTTC. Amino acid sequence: CASSPRDSSSPGTF. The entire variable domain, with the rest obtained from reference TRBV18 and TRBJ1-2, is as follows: NAGVMQNPRHLVRRRGQEARLRCSPMKGHSHVYWYRQLPEEGLKFMVYLQKENIIDESGMPKERFSAEFPKEGPSILRIQQVVRGDSAAYFCASSPRDSSSPGTFGSGTRLTVV.

The CDR3 nucleotides are TGTGCCAGCAGCTTCCGGGAGAATCAGCCCCAGCATTTT. Translation gives CASSFRENQPQHF. The chain couples TRBV7-2 to TRBJ1-5, with D uncertain. V lost 3 bases, J lost 4 bases, and 7 bases lay in between. Germline V gives CDR1 SGHTA, CDR2 FQGNSA. The CDR3 runs 13 residues.

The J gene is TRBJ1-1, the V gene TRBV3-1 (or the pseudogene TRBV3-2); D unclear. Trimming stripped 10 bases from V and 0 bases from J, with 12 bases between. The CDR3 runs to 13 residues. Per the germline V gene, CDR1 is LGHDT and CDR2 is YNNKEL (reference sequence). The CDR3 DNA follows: TGTGCCACCCTGGGCGGGATGAACACTGAAGCTTTCTTT. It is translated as CATLGGMNTEAFF.

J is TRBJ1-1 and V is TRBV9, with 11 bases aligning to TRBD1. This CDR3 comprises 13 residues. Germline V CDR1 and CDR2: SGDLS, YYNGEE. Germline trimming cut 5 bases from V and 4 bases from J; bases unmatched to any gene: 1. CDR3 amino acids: CASRGTGGTEAFF. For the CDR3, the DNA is TGTGCCAGCAGAGGGACAGGGGGCACTGAAGCTTTCTTT.

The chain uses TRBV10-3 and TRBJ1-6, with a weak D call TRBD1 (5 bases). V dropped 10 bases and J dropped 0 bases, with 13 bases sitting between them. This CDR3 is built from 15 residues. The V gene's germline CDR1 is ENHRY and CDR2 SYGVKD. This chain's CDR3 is CATTPGRSYNSPLHF. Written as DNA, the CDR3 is TGTGCCACCACCCCAGGGCGCTCCTATAATTCACCCCTCCACTTT.

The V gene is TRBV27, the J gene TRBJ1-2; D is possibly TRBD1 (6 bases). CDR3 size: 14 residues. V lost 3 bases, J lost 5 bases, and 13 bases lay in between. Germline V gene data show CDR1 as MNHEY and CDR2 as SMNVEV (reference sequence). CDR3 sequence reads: CASSLRQGLYGYTF. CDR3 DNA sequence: TGTGCCAGCAGTTTGCGGCAGGGGCTTTATGGCTACACCTTC.

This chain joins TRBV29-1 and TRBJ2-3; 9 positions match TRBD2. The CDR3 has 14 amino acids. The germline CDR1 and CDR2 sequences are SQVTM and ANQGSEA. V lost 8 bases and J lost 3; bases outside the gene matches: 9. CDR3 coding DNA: TGCAGCACATCGGGGGCGGGGGGGACAGATACGCAGTATTTT. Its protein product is CSTSGAGGTDTQYF.

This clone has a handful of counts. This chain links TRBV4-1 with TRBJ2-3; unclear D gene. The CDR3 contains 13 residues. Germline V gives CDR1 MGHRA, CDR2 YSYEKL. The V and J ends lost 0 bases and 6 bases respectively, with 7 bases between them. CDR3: CASSQEQKDTQYF. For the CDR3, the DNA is TGCGCCAGCAGCCAAGAACAGAAGGATACGCAGTATTTT.

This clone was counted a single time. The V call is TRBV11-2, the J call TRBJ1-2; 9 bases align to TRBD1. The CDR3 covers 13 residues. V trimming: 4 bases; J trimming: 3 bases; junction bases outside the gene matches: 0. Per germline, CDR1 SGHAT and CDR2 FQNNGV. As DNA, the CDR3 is TGTGCCAGCAGCTGGGACAGGGACTATGGCTACACCTTC. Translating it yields CASSWDRDYGYTF.

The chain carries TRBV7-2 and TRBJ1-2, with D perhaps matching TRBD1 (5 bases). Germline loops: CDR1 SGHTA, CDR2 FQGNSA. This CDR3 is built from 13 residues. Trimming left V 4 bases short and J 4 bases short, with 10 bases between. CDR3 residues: CASSSHGGYGYTF. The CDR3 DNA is TGTGCCAGCAGCTCCCACGGGGGCTATGGCTACACCTTC.

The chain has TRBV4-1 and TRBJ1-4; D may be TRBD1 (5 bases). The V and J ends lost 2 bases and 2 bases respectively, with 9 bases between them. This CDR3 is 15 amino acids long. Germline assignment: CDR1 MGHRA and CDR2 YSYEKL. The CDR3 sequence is CASSQLRGTNEKLFF. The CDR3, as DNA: TGCGCCAGCAGCCAACTAAGGGGCACTAATGAAAAACTGTTTTTT.

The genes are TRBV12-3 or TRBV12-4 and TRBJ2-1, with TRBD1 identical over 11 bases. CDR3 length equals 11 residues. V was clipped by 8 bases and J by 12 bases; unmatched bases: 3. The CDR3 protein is CASGTGGGQFF. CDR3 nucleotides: TGTGCCAGCGGGACAGGGGGTGGGCAGTTCTTC.

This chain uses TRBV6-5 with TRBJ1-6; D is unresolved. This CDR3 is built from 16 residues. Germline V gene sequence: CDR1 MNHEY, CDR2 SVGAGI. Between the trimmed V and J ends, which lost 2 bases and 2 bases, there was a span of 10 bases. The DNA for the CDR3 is TGTGCCAGCAGTTACGAGGTGGCCACCTATAATTCACCCCTCCACTTT. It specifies CASSYEVATYNSPLHF.

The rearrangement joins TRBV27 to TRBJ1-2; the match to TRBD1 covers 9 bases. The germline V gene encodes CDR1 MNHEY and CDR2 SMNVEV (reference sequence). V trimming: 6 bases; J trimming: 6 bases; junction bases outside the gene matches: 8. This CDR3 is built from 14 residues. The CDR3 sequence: CASRTIRDRDGYTF. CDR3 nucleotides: TGTGCCAGCAGGACGATCCGGGACAGGGATGGCTACACCTTC.

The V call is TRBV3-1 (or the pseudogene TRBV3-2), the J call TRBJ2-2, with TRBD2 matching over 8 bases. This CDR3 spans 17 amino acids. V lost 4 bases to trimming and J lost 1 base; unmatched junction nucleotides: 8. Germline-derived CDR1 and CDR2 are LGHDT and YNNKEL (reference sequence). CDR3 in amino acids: CASSPNPLAGNTGELFF. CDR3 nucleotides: TGTGCCAGCAGCCCCAACCCGCTAGCGGGGAACACCGGGGAGCTGTTTTTT.

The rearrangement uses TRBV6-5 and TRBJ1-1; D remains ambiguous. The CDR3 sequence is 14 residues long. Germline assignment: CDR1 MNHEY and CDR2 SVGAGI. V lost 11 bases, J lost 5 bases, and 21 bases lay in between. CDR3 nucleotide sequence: TGTGCCGCCGCCCGCGAAGGAGGCCGGACTGAAGCTTTCTTT. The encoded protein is CAAAREGGRTEAFF.

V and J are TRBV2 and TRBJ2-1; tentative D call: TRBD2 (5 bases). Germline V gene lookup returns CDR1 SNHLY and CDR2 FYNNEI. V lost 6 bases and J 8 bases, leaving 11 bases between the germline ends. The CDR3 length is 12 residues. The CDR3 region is CASRRRGDEQFF. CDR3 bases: TGTGCCAGCAGAAGACGGGGAGATGAGCAGTTCTTC.

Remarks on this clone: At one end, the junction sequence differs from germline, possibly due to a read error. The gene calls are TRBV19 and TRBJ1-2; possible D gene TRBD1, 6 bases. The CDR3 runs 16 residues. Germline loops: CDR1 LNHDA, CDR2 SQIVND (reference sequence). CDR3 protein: CASSRPSGQYAYGYTF. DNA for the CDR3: TGTGCCAGCAGTAGACCATCGGGACAATATGCCTATGGCTACACCTTC.